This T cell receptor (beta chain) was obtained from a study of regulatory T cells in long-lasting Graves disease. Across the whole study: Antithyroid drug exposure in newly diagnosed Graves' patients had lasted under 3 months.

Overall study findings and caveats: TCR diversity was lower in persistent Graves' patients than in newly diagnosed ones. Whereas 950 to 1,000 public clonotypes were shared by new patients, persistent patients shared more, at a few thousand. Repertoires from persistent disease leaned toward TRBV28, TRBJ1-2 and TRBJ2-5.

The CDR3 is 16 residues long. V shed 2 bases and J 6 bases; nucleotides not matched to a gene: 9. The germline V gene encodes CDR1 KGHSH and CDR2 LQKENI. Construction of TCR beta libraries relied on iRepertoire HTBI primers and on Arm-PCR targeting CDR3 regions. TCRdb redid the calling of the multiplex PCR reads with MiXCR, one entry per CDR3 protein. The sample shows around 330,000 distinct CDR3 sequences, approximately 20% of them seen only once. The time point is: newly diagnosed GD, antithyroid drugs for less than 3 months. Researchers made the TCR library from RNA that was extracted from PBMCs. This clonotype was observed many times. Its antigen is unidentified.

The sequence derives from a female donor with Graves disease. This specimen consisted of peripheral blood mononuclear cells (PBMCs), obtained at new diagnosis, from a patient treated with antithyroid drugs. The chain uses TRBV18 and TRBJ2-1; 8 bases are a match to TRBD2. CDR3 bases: TGTGCCAGCTCACCAATTTCCAGCGGGAGAGGCAATGAGCAGTTCTTC. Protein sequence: CASSPISSGRGNEQFF. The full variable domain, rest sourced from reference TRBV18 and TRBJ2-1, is NAGVMQNPRHLVRRRGQEARLRCSPMKGHSHVYWYRQLPEEGLKFMVYLQKENIIDESGMPKERFSAEFPKEGPSILRIQQVVRGDSAAYFCASSPISSGRGNEQFFGPGTRLTVL.